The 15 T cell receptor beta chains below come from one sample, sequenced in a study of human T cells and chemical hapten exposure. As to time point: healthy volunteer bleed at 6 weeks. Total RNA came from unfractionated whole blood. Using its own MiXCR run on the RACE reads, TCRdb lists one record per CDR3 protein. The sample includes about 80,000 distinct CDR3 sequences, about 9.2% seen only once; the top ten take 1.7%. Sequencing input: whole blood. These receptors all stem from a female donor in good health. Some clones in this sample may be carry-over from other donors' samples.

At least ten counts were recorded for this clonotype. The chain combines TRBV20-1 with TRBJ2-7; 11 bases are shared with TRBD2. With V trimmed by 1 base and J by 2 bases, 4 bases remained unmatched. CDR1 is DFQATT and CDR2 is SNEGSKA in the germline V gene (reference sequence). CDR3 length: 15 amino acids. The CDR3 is CSARVRLAGTYEQYF. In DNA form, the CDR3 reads TGCAGTGCTAGAGTGAGACTAGCGGGGACCTACGAGCAGTACTTC.

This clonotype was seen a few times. In DNA, the CDR3 is TGTGCCAGCAGCGTGGACCCGGGACAACTTAACTATGGCTACACCTTC. Protein: CASSVDPGQLNYGYTF. The chain links TRBV9 to TRBJ1-2; tentatively, D is TRBD1 (6 bases). V was cut by 2 bases and J by 1 base, with 15 bases left in between. This CDR3 has 16 amino acids. The germline V gene has CDR1 SGDLS and CDR2 YYNGEE.

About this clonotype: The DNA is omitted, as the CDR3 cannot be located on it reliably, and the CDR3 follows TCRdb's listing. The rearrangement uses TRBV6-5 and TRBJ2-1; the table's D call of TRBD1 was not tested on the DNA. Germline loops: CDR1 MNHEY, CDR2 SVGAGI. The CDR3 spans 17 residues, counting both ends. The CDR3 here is CASSSSGGTGVWNEQFF.

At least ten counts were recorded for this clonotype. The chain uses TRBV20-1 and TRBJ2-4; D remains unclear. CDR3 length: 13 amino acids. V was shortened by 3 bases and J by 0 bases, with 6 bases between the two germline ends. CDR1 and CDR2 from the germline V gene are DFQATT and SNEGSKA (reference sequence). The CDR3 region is CSASGTAKNIQYF. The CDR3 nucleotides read TGCAGTGCTAGTGGCACAGCCAAAAACATTCAGTACTTC.

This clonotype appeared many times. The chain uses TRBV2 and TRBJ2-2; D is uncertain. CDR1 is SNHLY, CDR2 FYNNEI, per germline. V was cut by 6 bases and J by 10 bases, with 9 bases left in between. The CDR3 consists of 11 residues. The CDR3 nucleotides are TGTGCCAGCAGCCTGACGGTGGAGCTGTTTTTT. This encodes CASSLTVELFF. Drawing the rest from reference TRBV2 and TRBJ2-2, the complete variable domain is EPEVTQTPSHQVTQMGQEVILRCVPISNHLYFYWYRQILGQKVEFLVSFYNNEISEKSEIFDDQFSVERPDGSNFTLKIRSTKLEDSAMYFCASSLTVELFFGEGSRLTVL.

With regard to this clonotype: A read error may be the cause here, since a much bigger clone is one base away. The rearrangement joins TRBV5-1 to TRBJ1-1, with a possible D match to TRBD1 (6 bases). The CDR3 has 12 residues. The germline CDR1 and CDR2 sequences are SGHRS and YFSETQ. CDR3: CTSSLARGIAFF. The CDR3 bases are TGCACCAGCAGCCTTGCCAGGGGAATAGCTTTCTTT.

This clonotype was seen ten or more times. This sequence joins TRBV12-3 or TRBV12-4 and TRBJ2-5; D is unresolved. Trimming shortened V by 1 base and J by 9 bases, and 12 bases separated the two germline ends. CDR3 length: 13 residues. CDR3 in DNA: TGTGCCAGCAGTTTAGACCGTGTAGTGTCCCAGTACTTC. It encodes CASSLDRVVSQYF.

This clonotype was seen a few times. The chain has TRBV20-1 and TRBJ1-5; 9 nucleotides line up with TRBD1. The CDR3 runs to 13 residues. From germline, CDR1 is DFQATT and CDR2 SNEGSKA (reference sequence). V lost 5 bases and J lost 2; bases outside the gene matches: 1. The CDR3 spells CSARQGGNQPQHF. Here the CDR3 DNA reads TGCAGTGCTCGACAGGGGGGCAATCAGCCCCAGCATTTT.

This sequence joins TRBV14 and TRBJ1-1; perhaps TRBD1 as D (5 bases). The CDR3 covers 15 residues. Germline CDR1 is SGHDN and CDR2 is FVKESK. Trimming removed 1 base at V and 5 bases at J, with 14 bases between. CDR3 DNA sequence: TGTGCCAGCAGCCAAGGACAGTTTAAAACGACTGAAGCTTTCTTT. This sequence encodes CASSQGQFKTTEAFF.

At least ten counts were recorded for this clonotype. CDR3 DNA sequence: TGTGCCAGCAGCCAAAATTCACCCCTCCACTTT. It specifies CASSQNSPLHF. The gene calls are TRBV6-2 or TRBV6-3 and TRBJ1-6; unclear D gene. Germline assignment: CDR1 MNHEY and CDR2 SVGEGT. The CDR3 is 11 residues long. V dropped 6 bases and J dropped 7 bases, with 4 bases sitting between them.

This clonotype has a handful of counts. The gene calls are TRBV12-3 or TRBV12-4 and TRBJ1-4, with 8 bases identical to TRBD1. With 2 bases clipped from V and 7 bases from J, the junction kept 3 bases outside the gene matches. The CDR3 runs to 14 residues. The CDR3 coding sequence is TGTGCCAGCAGTTTATGGGACAGGAGTGAAAAACTGTTTTTT. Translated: CASSLWDRSEKLFF.

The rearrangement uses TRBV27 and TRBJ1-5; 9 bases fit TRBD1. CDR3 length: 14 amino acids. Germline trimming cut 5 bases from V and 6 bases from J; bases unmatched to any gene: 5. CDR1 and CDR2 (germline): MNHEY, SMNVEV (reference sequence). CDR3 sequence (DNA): TGTGCCAGCAGTCGCACAGGGGGCCCTCAGCCCCAGCATTTT. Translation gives CASSRTGGPQPQHF.

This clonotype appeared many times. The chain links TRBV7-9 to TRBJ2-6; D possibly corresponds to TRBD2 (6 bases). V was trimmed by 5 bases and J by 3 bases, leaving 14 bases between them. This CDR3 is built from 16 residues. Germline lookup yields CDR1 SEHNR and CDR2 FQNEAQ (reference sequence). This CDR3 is CASSIGAGIGANVLTF. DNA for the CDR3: TGTGCCAGCAGCATCGGGGCGGGGATTGGGGCCAACGTCCTGACTTTC.

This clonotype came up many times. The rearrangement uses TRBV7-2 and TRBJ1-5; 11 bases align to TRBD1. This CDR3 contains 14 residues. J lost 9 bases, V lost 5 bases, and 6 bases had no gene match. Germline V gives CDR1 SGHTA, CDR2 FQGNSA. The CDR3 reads CASSPGQGATPQHF. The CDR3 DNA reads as TGTGCCAGCAGCCCTGGACAGGGGGCAACGCCCCAGCATTTT.

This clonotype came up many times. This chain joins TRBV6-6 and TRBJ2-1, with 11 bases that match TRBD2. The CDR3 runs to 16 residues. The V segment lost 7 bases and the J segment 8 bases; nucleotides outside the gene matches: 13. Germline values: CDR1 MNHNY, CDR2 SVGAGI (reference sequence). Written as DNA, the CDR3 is TGTGCCAGCACTTTACCCCTAGCGGGGGGTCGGGATGAGCAGTTCTTC. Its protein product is CASTLPLAGGRDEQFF.